This record looks at one TCR beta chain sequence and its context. The target antigen is unknown. CDR1 is LNHDA, CDR2 SQIVND, per germline (reference sequence). V gave up 5 bases and J gave up 4 bases; unmatched junction bases: 11. There are 17 residues in the CDR3. Time point meaning: newly diagnosed GD, antithyroid drugs for less than 3 months. The TCR library used RNA extracted from PBMCs. These data are taken from a study of regulatory T cells in long-lasting Graves disease. Whole-study findings and limits: The TCR repertoire of persistent Graves' patients was less diverse than that of newly diagnosed ones.

The authors built TCR beta libraries using iRepertoire HTBI primers and Arm-PCR of CDR3 regions. TCRdb re-called the multiplex PCR reads with MiXCR, one entry per CDR3 protein. Of 620,000 or so distinct CDR3 sequences detected, 16% appear once; the ten largest clones hold around a sixth. The same sample was also studied in work on T cells in Graves' hyperthyroidism and ophthalmopathy.

V is TRBV19 and J is TRBJ2-1; TRBD2 matches 10 bases. The receptor comes from a woman in her 30s with Graves disease. The sample consisted of peripheral blood mononuclear cells (PBMCs), taken at new diagnosis, from a patient treated with antithyroid drugs. CDR3 nucleotides: TGTGCCAGTAGTGCACTGAACCTAGCGGGAGTGTACAATGAGCAGTTCTTC. It is translated as CASSALNLAGVYNEQFF.